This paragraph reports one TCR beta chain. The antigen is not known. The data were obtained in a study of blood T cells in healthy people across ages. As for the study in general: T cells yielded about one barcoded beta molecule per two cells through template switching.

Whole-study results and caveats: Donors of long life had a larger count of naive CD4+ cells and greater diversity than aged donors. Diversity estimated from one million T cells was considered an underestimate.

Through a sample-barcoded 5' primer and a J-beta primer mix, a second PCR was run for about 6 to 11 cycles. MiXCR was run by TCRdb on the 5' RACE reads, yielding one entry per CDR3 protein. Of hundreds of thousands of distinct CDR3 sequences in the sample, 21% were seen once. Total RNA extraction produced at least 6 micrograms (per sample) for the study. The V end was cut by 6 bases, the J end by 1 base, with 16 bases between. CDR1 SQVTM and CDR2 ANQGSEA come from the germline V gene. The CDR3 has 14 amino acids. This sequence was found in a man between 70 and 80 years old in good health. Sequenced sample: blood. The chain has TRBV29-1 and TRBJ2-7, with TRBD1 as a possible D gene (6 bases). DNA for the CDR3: TGCAGCGTCCTAGAAGACAGGAGTTCCTACGAGCAGTACTTC. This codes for CSVLEDRSSYEQYF.